This note documents a single TCR beta chain sequence. The Seattle patients, enrolled during active infection, were followed longitudinally. Authors' processing steps: Researchers report that nucleated cell counts were estimated from reference gene primer amplification. Repertoires were generated with immunoSEQ multiplex PCR, while TCRdb's copy carries only in-frame clones and drops some. V and J calls and clone size are as listed in that table; D and trimming were resolved from the DNA. The table lists more than 200,000 clones, roughly 84% of them singletons. The data stem from a study of blood T cell repertoires in COVID-19. Study-level background: COVID-19 samples from acute and convalescent phases originated in the United States, Italy and Spain. T cells, B-cell-depleted T cells, or PBMCs supplied cDNA or gDNA.

The CDR3 sequence is 15 residues long. V lost 0 bases and J 3 bases, leaving 9 bases between the germline ends. CDR1 and CDR2 (germline): LGHDT, YNNKEL (reference sequence). This TCR derives from an elderly woman with COVID-19, enrolled during active disease. The sample consisted of peripheral blood. The chain joins TRBV3-1 (or the pseudogene TRBV3-2) to TRBJ2-1; D is possibly TRBD1 (5 bases). The CDR3, as DNA: TGTGCCAGCAGCCAAGAAGGGGATAGCTACAATGAGCAGTTCTTC. Amino acid sequence: CASSQEGDSYNEQFF.